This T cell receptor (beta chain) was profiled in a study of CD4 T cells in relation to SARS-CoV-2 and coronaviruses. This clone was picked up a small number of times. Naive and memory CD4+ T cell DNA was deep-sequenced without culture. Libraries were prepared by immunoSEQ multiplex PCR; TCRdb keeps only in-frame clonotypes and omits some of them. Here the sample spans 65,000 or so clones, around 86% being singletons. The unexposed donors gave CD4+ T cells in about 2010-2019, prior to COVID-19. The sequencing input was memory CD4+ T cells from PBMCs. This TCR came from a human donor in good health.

The CDR3 DNA sequence: TGTGCCAGCAGTTCCGGGACAGGGGGTTTATTCGGCGAGCAGTACTTC. This encodes CASSSGTGGLFGEQYF. The chain carries TRBV2 and TRBJ2-7, with 11 bases that match TRBD1. Per germline, CDR1 SNHLY and CDR2 FYNNEI. V trimming: 5 bases; J trimming: 6 bases; junction bases outside the gene matches: 12. The CDR3 loop spans 16 amino acids. Based on the CDR3 plus reference TRBV2 and TRBJ2-7, the full variable domain is EPEVTQTPSHQVTQMGQEVILRCVPISNHLYFYWYRQILGQKVEFLVSFYNNEISEKSEIFDDQFSVERPDGSNFTLKIRSTKLEDSAMYFCASSSGTGGLFGEQYFGPGTRLTVT.